This record concerns one T cell receptor beta chain sequence. Its specificity is not known. MiXCR, applied by TCRdb to the reads, yields one record per CDR3 protein. The profile shows nearly 700,000 distinct CDR3 sequences, around 35% of them singletons. This sample is part of a study of T cell repertoires in cytomegalovirus infection. Study overall: Public TCR beta signature analysis indicated the presence of both CMV infection and matching HLA type. Study-wide results and limits: Ex vivo, HLA-C-restricted CMV-specific TCR beta clonotypes prevailed over the rest of the response.

Germline V lookup: CDR1 SGHVS, CDR2 FQNEAQ. The germline V and J ends were trimmed by 1 base and 0 bases, with 8 bases remaining between them. The CDR3 loop spans 15 amino acids. This sequence joins TRBV7-8 and TRBJ2-3, with D maybe TRBD2 (5 bases). The material was cultured PBMCs, obtained from culture after CMV antigen stimulation. This sequence originates from a human donor in good health (CMV status not recorded). Some clones in this sample may be carry-over from other donors' samples. CDR3 nucleotide sequence: TGTGCCAGCAGCTTAGACGGGGATAGCACAGATACGCAGTATTTT. This sequence encodes CASSLDGDSTDTQYF. The entire variable domain, with the rest obtained from reference TRBV7-8 and TRBJ2-3, is as follows: GAGVSQSPRYKVAKRGQDVALRCDPISGHVSLFWYQQALGQGPEFLTYFQNEAQLDKSGLPSDRFFAERPEGSVSTLKIQRTQQEDSAVYLCASSLDGDSTDTQYFGPGTRLTVL.